Sequencing of this TCR beta chain was carried out in a study of shared clonotypes between healthy human individuals. Study outcomes and limitations: Naive CD4 clonotypes overlapped across a few donors at roughly 5.1%. Rarefaction showed that sequencing of sorted subsets was incomplete (despite large depth).

Worth noting for this clone: Its cognate antigen is unknown.

Every subset's genomic DNA went evenly onto several immunoSEQ plates. Repertoires were generated with immunoSEQ multiplex PCR, while TCRdb's copy carries only in-frame clones and drops some. Here the sample spans 2.3 million or so clones, approximately 93% being singletons. The material sequenced was naive CD4+ T cells from PBMCs. Regarding subset: CD45RA+ positively selected. This TCR was sampled from a man between 18 and 29 years old in good health. Some clones in this sample may be carry-over from other donors' samples.

CDR3 nucleotides: TGCGCCAGCAGTGCGGGGTCCGAGCAGTACTTC. Amino acids: CASSAGSEQYF. The J gene is TRBJ2-7, the V gene TRBV5-1; perhaps TRBD2 as D (6 bases). Germline-derived CDR1 and CDR2 are SGHRS and YFSETQ. This CDR3 is 11 amino acids long. V lost 5 bases and J lost 6, with 9 bases in between.